The source of this T cell receptor beta chain is a study of T cells after yellow fever vaccination. The V gene's germline CDR1 is MNHNS and CDR2 SASEGT. The CDR3 covers 17 residues. The V end was cut by 0 bases, the J end by 4 bases, with 17 bases between. Via MiXCR, TCRdb re-called the 5' RACE reads, giving one row per CDR3 protein. The sample carries 100,000 to 150,000 distinct CDR3 sequences, about 8.8% recorded once. The chain has TRBV6-1 and TRBJ2-3, with D possibly matching TRBD2 (7 bases). The sequenced sample was CD8+ T cells sorted from PBMCs, obtained on the day of the yellow fever booster vaccination. The origin of this receptor is a man younger than 35 who received the YFV17D yellow fever vaccine. Here the CDR3 DNA reads TGTGCCAGCAGTGAAGCGAGAGGGGGGGAGGGAGCAGATACGCAGTATTTT. Its protein product is CASSEARGGEGADTQYF.